The clone carrying this TCR beta chain was picked up one time. The source of the sample is a study of cytomegalovirus exposure and HLA in healthy donors. After removal of 7 bases from V and 4 bases from J, the junction contained 17 bases not matched to a gene. The germline V gene has CDR1 SGHKS and CDR2 YYEKEE (reference sequence). This CDR3 spans 16 amino acids. Assay: immunoSEQ multiplex PCR; the TCRdb copy retains only in-frame clones and omits some. This sample has about 74,000 clones, with less than 95% found just once. The receptor was derived from a woman aged 18-29 years in good health and CMV-seropositive. The specimen was PBMCs. V and J are TRBV5-5 and TRBJ2-7; 7 bases match TRBD2. The CDR3 coding sequence is TGTGCCAGCTCGCCCGCCGGGACTATTGGGCTTTACGAGCAGTACTTC. Protein product: CASSPAGTIGLYEQYF.